This TCR beta chain was sequenced during a study of T-cell memory formation after mild COVID-19 (dated by TCRdb to the early 2020s). About the investigation overall: TCR sequence clusters from the two donors were largely donor specific. Longitudinal TCRalpha and TCRbeta repertoire sequencing tracked T-cell clones expanding and contracting after mild COVID-19 in a couple of donors. The cohort comprised two young, previously healthy adult volunteers, one female and one male. Broader findings and caveats from the paper: Contracting CD4+ clones were found mainly in CM and EM memory subsets, while CD8+ clones were enriched in EMRA. Only a couple of mild cases were covered by the study, and larger cohorts that include severe cases with pre-infection samples were considered necessary. Some responding clones were detected in pre-infection memory, suggesting pre-existing cross-reactive memory T cells joined the SARS-CoV-2 response. The second-wave clones that peaked on day 37 were not confirmed to be SARS-CoV-2 specific. Balanced CD4/CD8 phenotypes were observed for clones contracting from day 15 to 85, whereas a bias towards CD4+ was observed for a second wave of clones expanding from day 15 to 37.

Ficoll-Paque density gradient centrifugation was used to isolate PBMCs. The CDR3 runs 15 amino acids, cysteine and phenylalanine included. Only CDR3 DNA remains: 45 bases, in frame from the first base. Between the V and J ends, shortened by 4 bases and 3 bases respectively, the junction contains 15 bases. Per the germline V gene, KGHDR is the CDR1 and SFDVKD is the CDR2. On this clonotype: Its cognate antigen has yet to be identified. Base qualities were left out, and no much larger clone turns up one base away.

Sequencing was carried out with an Illumina NovaSeq 6000. cDNA libraries for TCRalpha and TCRbeta were prepared by 5'RACE using constant-segment primers, with sample barcodes and unique molecular identifiers added. RNA was extracted from every sample with Trizol reagent. Amplification of the libraries took two PCR steps, and the second step added a second sample barcode plus Illumina TruSeq adapters. Libraries were sequenced on an Illumina NovaSeq with 2 x 150 bp paired-end reads. Processing in the source paper ran as follows. With migec v1.2.7, reads were demultiplexed and then collapsed into UMI-guided consensus sequences. Using mixcr v2.1.11, UMI consensuses were aligned to TRA and TRB V and J templates and then assembled into clonotypes. A clonotype was counted as expanded or contracted only if both edgeR and NoisET called the change significant, with noise models trained on biological replicates. For edgeR calls, the thresholds were a false discovery rate-adjusted p below 0.01 and a log2 fold-change of 1. As an exploratory analysis of dynamics, PCA with hierarchical clustering was applied to max-normalized trajectories of the 1000 most abundant clonotypes. Each responding clone was given a CD4 or CD8 phenotype based on the CD4+ and CD8+ repertoires, which had been sequenced separately. Clones were called with MiXCR by TCRdb after fastp trimmed the public reads at Q25, and only in-frame beta chains were retained. Rows are unified per CDR3 protein, each entry keeping the most common DNA and genes. TCRdb, rather than the study authors, made the V and J calls. The sample table records 350,000 to 500,000 distinct CDR3 sequences; about 20% of these occur just once. Of the sample, 20% to 25% falls within the top ten clones.

Sequencing input: PBMCs or a T cell subset sorted from them (not recorded which). The clonotype was recovered from a man younger than 30 who had mild COVID-19 (a few samples of this study predate the infection). The sample titles of this study are shuffled in the database, so cell type and time point are left out; the donor was told from shared clones. The rearrangement combines TRBV24-1 with TRBJ2-7, with an unclear D gene assignment. The CDR3 here reads CATSENEDQSYEQYF. The base sequence is TGTGCCACCAGTGAGAACGAGGACCAAAGCTACGAGCAGTACTTC.